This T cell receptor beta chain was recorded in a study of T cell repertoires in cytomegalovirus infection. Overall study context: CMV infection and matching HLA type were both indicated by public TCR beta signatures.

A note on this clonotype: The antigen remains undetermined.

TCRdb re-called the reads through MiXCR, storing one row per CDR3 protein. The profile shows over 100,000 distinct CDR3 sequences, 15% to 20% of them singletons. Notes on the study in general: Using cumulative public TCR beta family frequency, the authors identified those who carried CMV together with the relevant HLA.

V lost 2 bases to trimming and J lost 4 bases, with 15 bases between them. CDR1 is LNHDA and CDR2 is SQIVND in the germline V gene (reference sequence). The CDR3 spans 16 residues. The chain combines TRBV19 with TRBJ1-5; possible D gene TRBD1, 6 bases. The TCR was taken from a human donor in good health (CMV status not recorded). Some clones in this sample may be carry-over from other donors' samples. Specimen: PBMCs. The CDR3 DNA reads TGTGCCAGTAGTATACAGACAGGCTCTGGGAATCAGCCCCAGCATTTT. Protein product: CASSIQTGSGNQPQHF.